The 2 T cell receptor beta chains below were found in one sample sequenced in a study of human T cells and chemical hapten exposure. From whole blood left unfractionated, total RNA was extracted. MiXCR was run by TCRdb on the 5' RACE reads, yielding one entry per CDR3 protein. This table has approximately 110,000 distinct CDR3 sequences, more than 15% appearing once. The receptor set was obtained from a human donor in good health.

The chain has TRBV12-3 or TRBV12-4 and TRBJ2-7, with 10 nucleotides matching TRBD2. V lost 6 bases, J lost 2 bases, and 16 bases stayed unmatched. The CDR3 runs 18 residues. Here the CDR3 DNA reads TGTGCCAGCAGCCTTAATACCCCGGGACTAGCGTTGCCCTACGAGCAGTACTTC. It yields the protein CASSLNTPGLALPYEQYF.

This clonotype was counted between two and nine times. The genes are TRBV6-5 and TRBJ2-7, with 7 nucleotides matching TRBD2. Germline lookup yields CDR1 MNHEY and CDR2 SVGAGI. The CDR3 is 15 residues long. V trimming: 0 bases; J trimming: 6 bases; junction bases outside the gene matches: 8. CDR3 bases: TGTGCCAGCAGTTACTCGCAGCCAGCGGGGTCCGAGCAGTACTTC. Protein: CASSYSQPAGSEQYF.